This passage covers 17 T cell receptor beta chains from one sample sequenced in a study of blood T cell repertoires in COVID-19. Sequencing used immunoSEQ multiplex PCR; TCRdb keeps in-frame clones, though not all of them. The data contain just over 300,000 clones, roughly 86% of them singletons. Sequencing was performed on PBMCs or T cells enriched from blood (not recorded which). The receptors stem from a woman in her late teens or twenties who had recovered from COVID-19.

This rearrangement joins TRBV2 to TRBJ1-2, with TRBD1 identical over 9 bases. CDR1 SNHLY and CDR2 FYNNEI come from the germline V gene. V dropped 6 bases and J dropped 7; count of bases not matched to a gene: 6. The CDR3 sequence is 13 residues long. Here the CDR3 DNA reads TGTGCCAGCAGCGTGGGACAGGGCCGTGGCTACACCTTC. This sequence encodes CASSVGQGRGYTF.

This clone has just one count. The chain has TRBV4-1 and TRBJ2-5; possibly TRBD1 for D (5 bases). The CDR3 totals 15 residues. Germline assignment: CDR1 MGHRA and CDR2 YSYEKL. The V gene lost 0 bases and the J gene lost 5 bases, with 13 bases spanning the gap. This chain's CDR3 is CASSQEYRPGETQYF. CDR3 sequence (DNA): TGCGCCAGCAGCCAAGAATACAGGCCAGGGGAGACCCAGTACTTC.

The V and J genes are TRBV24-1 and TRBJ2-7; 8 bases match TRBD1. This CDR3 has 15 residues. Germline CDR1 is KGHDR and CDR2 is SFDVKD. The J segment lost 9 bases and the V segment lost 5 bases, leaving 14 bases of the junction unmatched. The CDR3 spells CATSGPPDRANVQYF. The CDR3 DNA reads TGTGCCACCAGTGGCCCACCGGACAGGGCGAATGTGCAGTACTTC.

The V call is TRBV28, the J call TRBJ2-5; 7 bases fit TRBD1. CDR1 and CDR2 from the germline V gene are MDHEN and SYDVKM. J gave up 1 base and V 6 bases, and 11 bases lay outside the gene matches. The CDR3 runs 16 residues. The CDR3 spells CASRLDRAVPQETQYF. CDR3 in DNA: TGTGCCAGCAGGCTAGACAGGGCCGTTCCCCAAGAGACCCAGTACTTC.

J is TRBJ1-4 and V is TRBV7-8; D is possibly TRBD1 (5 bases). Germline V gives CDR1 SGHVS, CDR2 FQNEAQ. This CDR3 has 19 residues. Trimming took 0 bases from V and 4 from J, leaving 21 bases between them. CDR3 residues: CASSLAVGGANQYNEKLFF. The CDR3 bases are TGTGCCAGCAGCTTAGCGGTCGGTGGGGCAAATCAGTATAATGAAAAACTGTTTTTT.

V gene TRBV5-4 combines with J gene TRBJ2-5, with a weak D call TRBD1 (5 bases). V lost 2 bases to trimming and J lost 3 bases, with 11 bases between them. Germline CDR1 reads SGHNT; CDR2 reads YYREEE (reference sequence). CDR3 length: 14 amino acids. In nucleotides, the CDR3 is TGTGCCAGCAGCTTTTTGGACACTAAAGAGACCCAGTACTTC. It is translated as CASSFLDTKETQYF.

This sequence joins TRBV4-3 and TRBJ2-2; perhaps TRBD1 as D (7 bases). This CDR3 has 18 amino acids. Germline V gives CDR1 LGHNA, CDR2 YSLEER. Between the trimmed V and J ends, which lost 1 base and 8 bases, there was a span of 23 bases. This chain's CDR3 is CASSQGPQGGPFSGELFF. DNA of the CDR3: TGCGCCAGCAGCCAAGGCCCCCAGGGGGGCCCCTTTAGTGGGGAGCTGTTTTTT.

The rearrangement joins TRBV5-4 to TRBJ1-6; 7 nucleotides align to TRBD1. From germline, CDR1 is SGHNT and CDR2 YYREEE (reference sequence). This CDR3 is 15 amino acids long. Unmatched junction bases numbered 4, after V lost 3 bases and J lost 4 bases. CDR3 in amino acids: CASSSGQPYNSPLHF. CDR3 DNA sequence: TGTGCCAGCAGCTCGGGACAGCCATATAATTCACCCCTCCACTTT.

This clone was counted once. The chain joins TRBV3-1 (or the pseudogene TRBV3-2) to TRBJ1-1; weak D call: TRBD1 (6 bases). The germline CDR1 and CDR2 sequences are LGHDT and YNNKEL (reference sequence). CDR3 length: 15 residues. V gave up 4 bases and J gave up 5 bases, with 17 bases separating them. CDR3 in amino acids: CASSPERGRGTEAFF. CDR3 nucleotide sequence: TGTGCCAGCAGCCCCGAGAGGGGTAGGGGGACTGAAGCTTTCTTT.

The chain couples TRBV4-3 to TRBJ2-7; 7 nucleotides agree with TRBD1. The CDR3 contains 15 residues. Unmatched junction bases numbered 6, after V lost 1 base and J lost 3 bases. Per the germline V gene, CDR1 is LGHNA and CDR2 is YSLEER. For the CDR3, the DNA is TGCGCCAGCAGCCAAGCCCCGGGACAGAACTACGAGCAGTACTTC. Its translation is CASSQAPGQNYEQYF.

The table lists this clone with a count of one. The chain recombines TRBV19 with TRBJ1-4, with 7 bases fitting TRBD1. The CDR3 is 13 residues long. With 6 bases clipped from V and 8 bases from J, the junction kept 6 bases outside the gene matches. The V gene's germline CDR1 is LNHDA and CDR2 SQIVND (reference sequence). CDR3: CASSMQDREKLFF. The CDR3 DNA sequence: TGTGCCAGTAGCATGCAGGACAGGGAAAAACTGTTTTTT.

The CDR3 DNA reads TGTGCCAGCAGCTTAGCCTCGGGAGCGGTCTACGAGCAGTACTTC. This gives the protein CASSLASGAVYEQYF. V gene TRBV7-2 combines with J gene TRBJ2-7; tentative D call: TRBD2 (6 bases). The CDR3 is made up of 15 amino acids. Germline V gene data show CDR1 as SGHTA and CDR2 as FQGNSA. V dropped 0 bases and J dropped 3 bases, with 12 bases sitting between them.

CDR3 sequence (DNA): TGTGCCAGCAGCTTAAGCGAGCTCTATGGCTACACCTTC. This sequence encodes CASSLSELYGYTF. The chain carries TRBV7-9 and TRBJ1-2, with D unclear. The germline V gene has CDR1 SEHNR and CDR2 FQNEAQ (reference sequence). This CDR3 contains 13 residues. Trimming pared 2 bases from V and 4 bases from J, leaving 8 bases between.

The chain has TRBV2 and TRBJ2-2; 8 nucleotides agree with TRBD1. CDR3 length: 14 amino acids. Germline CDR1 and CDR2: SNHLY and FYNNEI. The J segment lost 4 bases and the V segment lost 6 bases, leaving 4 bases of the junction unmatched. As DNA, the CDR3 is TGTGCCAGCAGCGGCAGGGGGCGCACCGGGGAGCTGTTTTTT. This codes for CASSGRGRTGELFF.

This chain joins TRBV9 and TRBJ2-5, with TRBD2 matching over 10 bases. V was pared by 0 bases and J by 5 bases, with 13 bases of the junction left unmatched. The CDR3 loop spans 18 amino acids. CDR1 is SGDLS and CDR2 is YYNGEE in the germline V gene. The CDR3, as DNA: TGTGCCAGCAGCGTAGCTTCGGAACTAGCGGGAAATATGGAGACCCAGTACTTC. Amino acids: CASSVASELAGNMETQYF.

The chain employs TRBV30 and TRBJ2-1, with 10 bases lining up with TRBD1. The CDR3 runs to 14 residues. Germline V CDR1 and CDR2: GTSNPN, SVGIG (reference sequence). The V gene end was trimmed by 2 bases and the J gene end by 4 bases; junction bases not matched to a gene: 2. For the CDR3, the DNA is TGTGCCTGGAGTAGGGGACAGGGGTACAATGAGCAGTTCTTC. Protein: CAWSRGQGYNEQFF. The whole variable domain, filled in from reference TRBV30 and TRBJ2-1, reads SQTIHQWPATLVQPVGSPLSLECTVEGTSNPNLYWYRQAAGRGLQLLFYSVGIGQISSEVPQNLSASRPQDRQFILSSKKLLLSDSGFYLCAWSRGQGYNEQFFGPGTRLTVL.

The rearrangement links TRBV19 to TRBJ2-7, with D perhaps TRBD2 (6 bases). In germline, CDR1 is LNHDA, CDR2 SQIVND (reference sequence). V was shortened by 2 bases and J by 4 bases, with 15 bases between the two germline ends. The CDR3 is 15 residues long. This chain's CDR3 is CASSIRGHGGYEQYF. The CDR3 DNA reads TGTGCCAGTAGTATAAGGGGCCACGGGGGATACGAGCAGTACTTC.